This T cell receptor (beta chain) derives from a study of T cells in Graves' hyperthyroidism and ophthalmopathy (dated by TCRdb to the late 2010s). Context from the whole study: Peripheral blood was sampled at the time of initial diagnosis, prior to any treatment. TCR V-J signatures able to tell the groups apart were searched for in a discovery cohort of 100 patients, of whom roughly 42 had Graves' ophthalmopathy and around 57 had stable Graves' hyperthyroidism. Prospective prediction of ophthalmopathy was tested in an independent validation cohort of some 19 hyperthyroidism patients and 17 patients who later progressed to ophthalmopathy. The approximately 100 discovery patients were divided at random into training and test sets in a 7:3 ratio. In addition, the study compared T-cell repertoires in thyroid tissue and in blood from six Graves' hyperthyroidism patients. After blood sampling, hyperthyroidism patients were treated with methimazole at a starting dose of 30 mg daily, and ophthalmopathy patients were treated with high-dose intravenous methylprednisolone. According to the paper, TCR Vbeta CDR3 sequencing was carried out on 135 peripheral blood samples, which came from about 45 ophthalmopathy, about 75 hyperthyroidism and around 17 progressor patients. General conclusions and limits of the study: No statistical method was used to fix the sample size in advance, and group allocation was not hidden from the investigators. A model built on a 13 V-J signature distinguished ophthalmopathy from stable hyperthyroidism, reaching 85% to 90% sensitivity and around 81% specificity in cross-validation and 80%/75% in testing. In validation, progression to ophthalmopathy was predicted by the model with more than 65% sensitivity and roughly 72% specificity, a median of roughly six months before onset. Most expanded thyroid clonotypes (frequency above 0.001) were also detected in blood, suggesting blood repertoires may reflect thyroid immune responses.

The TCR beta CDR3 regions were amplified from the RNA transcripts. A first-round RT-PCR of the TCR CDR3 used the HTBI primer set with the Qiagen OneStep RT-PCR kit. Libraries were constructed in a second round of multiplex PCR, after which size selection and purification were performed. Sequencing of the libraries was done on an Illumina HiSeq2000 using paired-end 100 bp reads. As for the original processing: SOAPnuke was used to process the raw data, throwing out any read that contained adapters or uncalled bases, had a mean Phred below 15, or lacked an exact constant-primer or identifier match. High-quality paired reads were merged with COPE v1.2.5, and unique nucleotide sequences were defined as clonotypes. MiTCR v1.1 was used to align clonotypes to the IMGT TRBV, TRBD and TRBJ reference segments. Analysis was restricted to V-J combinations with a frequency above 0.0001, which covered 98% to 99.2% of repertoires. The TCS score was defined as the ratio of F50 (clonal expansion) to E x V (chaos), calculated using BLOSUM62-based TCRdist between CDR3 peptides within each V-J. Welch's t-statistics and random forest reduced around 510 V-J features to 10 to 15, which were used in a naive Bayes classifier (R e1071). Using fastp at Q25 and MiXCR, TCRdb reprocessed the public reads and kept productive beta chains. For every CDR3 protein sequence, its rows merge into one entry that carries the most common genes and DNA. The V and J calls were not made by the authors but by TCRdb's processing. Within this sample are approximately 560,000 distinct CDR3 sequences, with more than 15% of them counted one time only. Under 7.5% of the sample belongs to the ten largest clones.

Trimming takes 8 bases off V and 2 bases off J; junction bases not matched to a gene: 15. The germline V gene sets CDR1 to SNHLY and CDR2 to FYNNEI. Measured from the cysteine to the phenylalanine, the CDR3 is 17 residues long. Only the CDR3 portion is preserved as DNA: 51 bases, with reading frame beginning at the first base. This clonotype showed up just a few times. This clone's antigen is unknown. Within one base of it there is no much larger clone, and no base qualities were kept. Stable Graves' hyperthyroidism was defined as the absence of progression to ophthalmopathy over 18 months of follow-up. Hyperthyroidism patients were newly diagnosed, had a disease duration of under 2 months, and were aged 18 to 65 years. The study excluded patients with uncontrolled infections, other autoimmune diseases, pregnancy or lactation. Clinical symptoms, serum thyroxine and TRAb, thyroid ultrasound, and orbital computed tomography formed the basis for the diagnoses. Ficoll-Paque density gradient centrifugation was used to isolate PBMCs from around 9.1 ml of fresh peripheral blood. Total RNA was extracted using Trizol reagent, and RNA quality was assessed on an Agilent 2100 Bioanalyzer.

The sequenced material came from blood. In this chain, TRBV2 is recombined with TRBJ2-3; TRBD2 fits 8 bases in the junction. This receptor was obtained from a woman aged 25 to 39 with Graves' hyperthyroidism. The bases read TGTGCCAGCCAGGCCCCTAGCGGGTCCCAAGTCACAGATACGCAGTATTTT. It codes for CASQAPSGSQVTDTQYF.